Listed below are T cell receptor beta chains from one sample, sequenced in a study of PD-1 blockade in classical Hodgkin lymphoma. Libraries were prepared by immunoSEQ multiplex PCR; TCRdb keeps only in-frame clonotypes and omits some of them. The table shows 20,000 to 25,000 clones, with about 71% occurring only once. The sample in question was peripheral blood mononuclear cells (PBMCs), obtained at baseline. Receptor source: a human donor with classical Hodgkin lymphoma. CDR3s include the opening cysteine and the closing phenylalanine or tryptophan. The D gene is left open where the match is weak. Clone size is given for some rows only: seen once, a few or many times, or a class if the clone is expanded.

-	TRBD2	TRBV10-3	TRBJ2-3	CAISPNAGGVSTDTQYF	TGTGCCATCAGTCCCAATGCGGGGGGAGTTAGCACAGATACGCAGTATTTT
few	-	TRBV5-5	TRBJ2-1	CASSLIRPGNEQFF	TGTGCCAGCAGCTTGATACGTCCAGGGAATGAGCAGTTCTTC
-	TRBD1	TRBV7-9	TRBJ1-4	CASSLDRGNNEKLFF	TGTGCCAGCAGCCTAGACAGGGGTAATAATGAAAAACTGTTTTTT
-	-	TRBV28	TRBJ1-1	CASSPQVQGTEAFF	TGTGCCAGCAGTCCCCAAGTGCAGGGTACTGAAGCTTTCTTT
-	-	TRBV7-2	TRBJ2-3	CASILNTDTQYF	TGTGCCAGCATCTTAAACACAGATACGCAGTATTTT
-	TRBD1	TRBV5-5	TRBJ1-5	CASSYRQGEAQPQHF	TGTGCCAGCAGCTACCGACAGGGGGAGGCTCAGCCCCAGCATTTT
once	-	TRBV19	TRBJ1-4	CASRGQGSEKLFF	TGTGCCAGTAGAGGGCAGGGGAGCGAAAAACTGTTTTTT
few	-	TRBV6-6	TRBJ1-5	CASSYPSPGFNQPQHF	TGTGCCAGCAGTTACCCTAGTCCGGGGTTCAATCAGCCCCAGCATTTT
few	-	TRBV28	TRBJ2-1	CASSLLGSSNNEQFF	TGTGCCAGCAGTTTATTGGGTAGTTCTAACAATGAGCAGTTCTTC
-	-	TRBV2	TRBJ2-7	CASSAWTYEQYF	TGTGCCAGCAGCGCCTGGACCTACGAGCAGTACTTC
few	-	TRBV4-3	TRBJ1-2	CASSLGASGQSNYGYTF	TGCGCCAGCAGTCTCGGTGCGTCAGGACAGTCGAACTATGGCTACACCTTC
-	-	TRBV11-2	TRBJ1-1	CASSRTGNTEAFF	TGTGCCAGCAGCCGCACCGGGAACACTGAAGCTTTCTTT
-	-	TRBV6-5	TRBJ2-2	CASSSSTGWGTGELFF	TGTGCCAGCAGTTCCAGTACAGGGTGGGGCACCGGGGAGCTGTTTTTT
-	-	TRBV7-2	TRBJ2-3	CASSFTGSTDTQYF	TGTGCCAGCAGCTTTACAGGGTCCACAGATACGCAGTATTTT
-	-	TRBV19	TRBJ2-5	CASSIRGALGQETQYF	TGTGCCAGTAGTATTAGGGGGGCCCTGGGACAAGAGACCCAGTACTTC
-	TRBD1	TRBV19	TRBJ2-3	CASRDRGDTQYF	TGTGCCAGTAGAGACAGGGGGGATACGCAGTATTTT
medium-sized	-	TRBV19	TRBJ1-5	CASSLRSNQPQHF	TGTGCCAGTAGTTTACGTAGCAATCAGCCCCAGCATTTT